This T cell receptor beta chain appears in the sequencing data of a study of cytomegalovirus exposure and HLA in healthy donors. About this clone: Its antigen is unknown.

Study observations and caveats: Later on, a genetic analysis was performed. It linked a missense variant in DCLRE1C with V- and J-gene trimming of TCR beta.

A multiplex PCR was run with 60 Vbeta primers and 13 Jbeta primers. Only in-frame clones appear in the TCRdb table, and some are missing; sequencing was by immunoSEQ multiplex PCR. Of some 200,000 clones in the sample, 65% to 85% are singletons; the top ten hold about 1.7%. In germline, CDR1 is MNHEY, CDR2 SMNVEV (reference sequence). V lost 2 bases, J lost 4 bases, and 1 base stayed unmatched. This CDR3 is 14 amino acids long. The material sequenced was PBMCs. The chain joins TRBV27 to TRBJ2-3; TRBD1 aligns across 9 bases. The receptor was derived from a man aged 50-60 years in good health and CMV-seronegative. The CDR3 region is CASSLNRGPDTQYF. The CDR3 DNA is TGTGCCAGCAGTTTAAACAGGGGGCCAGATACGCAGTATTTT.